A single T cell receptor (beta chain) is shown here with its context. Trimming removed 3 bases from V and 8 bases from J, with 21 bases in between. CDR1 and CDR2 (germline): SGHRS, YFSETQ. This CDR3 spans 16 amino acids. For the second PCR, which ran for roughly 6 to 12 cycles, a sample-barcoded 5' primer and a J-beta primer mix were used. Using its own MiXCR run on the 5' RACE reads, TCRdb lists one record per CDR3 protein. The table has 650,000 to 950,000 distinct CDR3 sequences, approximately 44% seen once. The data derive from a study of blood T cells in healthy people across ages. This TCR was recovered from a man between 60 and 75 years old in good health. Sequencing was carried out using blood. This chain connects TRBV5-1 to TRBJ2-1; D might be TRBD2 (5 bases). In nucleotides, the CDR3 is TGCGCCAGCAGCTGGGGTTGGCGGGCAACTAGGGATGAGCAGTTCTTC. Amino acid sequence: CASSWGWRATRDEQFF.